These 15 T cell receptor beta chains share one sample of origin, sequenced in a study of T cell changes during pregnancy in multiple sclerosis. Data came from immunoSEQ multiplex PCR; TCRdb stores just in-frame clones and leaves some out. The table records approximately 35,000 clones, roughly nine tenths of them present only once. Source: CD4+ T cells from peripheral blood mononuclear cells, taken in the second trimester of pregnancy. The origin of the receptors is a female donor in good health, enrolled as a control in a pregnancy study.

V and J are TRBV6-1 and TRBJ2-3, with 7 nucleotides matching TRBD2. There are 16 residues in the CDR3. The germline gives CDR1 MNHNS, CDR2 SASEGT. J lost 5 bases, V lost 1 base, and 9 bases had no gene match. CDR3 sequence reads: CASSEGSGGRLDTQYF. The CDR3 DNA sequence: TGTGCCAGCAGTGAAGGCTCGGGGGGACGACTAGATACGCAGTATTTT.

The gene calls are TRBV2 and TRBJ1-4; 8 positions match TRBD1. The CDR3 contains 16 residues. V dropped 6 bases and J dropped 8; count of bases not matched to a gene: 14. The V gene's germline CDR1 is SNHLY and CDR2 FYNNEI. The CDR3 coding sequence is TGTGCCAGCAGGGTCCGGACAGGGACAGTGTTGGAAAAACTGTTTTTT. This sequence encodes CASRVRTGTVLEKLFF.

This chain connects TRBV19 to TRBJ2-1, with D hard to call. The CDR3 extends over 16 amino acids. Germline CDR1 and CDR2: LNHDA and SQIVND (reference sequence). V shed 2 bases and J shed 4 bases, with 15 bases lying between them. Here the CDR3 DNA reads TGTGCCAGTAGTATATCGGCAGGAACCCTATACAATGAGCAGTTCTTC. It translates to CASSISAGTLYNEQFF.

V is TRBV11-2 and J is TRBJ2-7; perhaps TRBD2 as D (6 bases). The V gene's germline CDR1 is SGHAT and CDR2 FQNNGV. V lost 1 base, J lost 3 bases, and 22 bases lay in between. CDR3 length equals 18 residues. The CDR3 loop reads CASSLVSTTGEKGYEQYF. CDR3 nucleotide sequence: TGTGCCAGCAGCTTAGTATCCACCACGGGGGAGAAGGGCTACGAGCAGTACTTC. Using reference TRBV11-2 and TRBJ2-7 for the parts outside the CDR3, the full variable domain is EAGVAQSPRYKIIEKRQSVAFWCNPISGHATLYWYQQILGQGPKLLIQFQNNGVVDDSQLPKDRFSAERLKGVDSTLKIQPAKLEDSAVYLCASSLVSTTGEKGYEQYFGPGTRLTVT.

The CDR3 is CASSQDMGLGLADGVETQYF. CDR3 sequence (DNA): TGCGCCAGCAGCCAAGATATGGGACTGGGGCTAGCGGATGGGGTAGAGACCCAGTACTTC. The chain is built from TRBV4-3 and TRBJ2-5; 7 bases are a match to TRBD2. Germline values: CDR1 LGHNA, CDR2 YSLEER. The V gene end was trimmed by 0 bases and the J gene end by 4 bases; junction bases not matched to a gene: 20. The CDR3 extends over 20 amino acids.

This chain links TRBV19 with TRBJ2-5; a possible D gene is TRBD1 (5 bases). The J call may be in error: the DNA end matches TRBJ2-7 better. The V gene's germline CDR1 is LNHDA and CDR2 SQIVND (reference sequence). The CDR3 length is 13 residues. The CDR3 here is CASSIGRVNEQYF. CDR3 coding DNA: TGTGCCAGTAGTATTGGCAGGGTGAACGAGCAGTACTTC.

The CDR3 coding sequence is TGTGCCAGCAGCTTGGGTGGACAATATACCGGCTACACCTTC. Amino acid sequence: CASSLGGQYTGYTF. This chain uses TRBV5-4 with TRBJ1-2; D possibly corresponds to TRBD1 (5 bases). This CDR3 comprises 14 residues. V was trimmed by 0 bases and J by 8 bases, leaving 14 bases between them. Germline V gene sequence: CDR1 SGHNT, CDR2 YYREEE (reference sequence).

The chain employs TRBV5-1 and TRBJ2-7, with TRBD1 matching 9 bases. The J segment lost 1 base and the V segment lost 5 bases, leaving 10 bases of the junction unmatched. This CDR3 region has 16 residues. Germline V gene lookup returns CDR1 SGHRS and CDR2 YFSETQ. CDR3 amino acids: CASRTTGGASSYEQYF. For the CDR3, the DNA is TGCGCCAGCAGAACAACAGGGGGCGCTTCTTCCTACGAGCAGTACTTC.

The chain carries TRBV18 and TRBJ1-2; 8 bases are shared with TRBD1. The germline V gene encodes CDR1 KGHSH and CDR2 LQKENI. This CDR3 is built from 16 residues. Germline trimming cut 4 bases from V and 0 bases from J; bases unmatched to any gene: 7. In nucleotides, the CDR3 is TGTGCCAGCTCACAACCGTGGACAGGGTCTAACTATGGCTACACCTTC. Encoded protein: CASSQPWTGSNYGYTF.

The chain has TRBV14 and TRBJ1-1; maybe TRBD1 (5 bases). Trimming removed 1 base from V and 1 base from J, with 10 bases in between. The germline CDR1 and CDR2 sequences are SGHDN and FVKESK. This CDR3 region has 15 residues. The CDR3 sequence: CASSQAWGTNTEAFF. CDR3 nucleotides: TGTGCCAGCAGCCAAGCTTGGGGCACGAACACTGAAGCTTTCTTT.

The chain recombines TRBV30 with TRBJ2-7, with 11 positions matching TRBD2. Germline values: CDR1 GTSNPN, CDR2 SVGIG (reference sequence). V gave up 5 bases and J gave up 2 bases; unmatched junction bases: 5. This CDR3 contains 14 residues. CDR3 sequence: CAWSKGLAAYEQYF. Here the CDR3 DNA reads TGTGCCTGGTCTAAGGGACTAGCGGCCTACGAGCAGTACTTC.

V gene TRBV19 combines with J gene TRBJ2-5; D is possibly TRBD1 (7 bases). Trimming cost V 3 bases and J 2 bases, with 10 bases left between them. The CDR3 spans 14 residues. The germline V gene has CDR1 LNHDA and CDR2 SQIVND (reference sequence). The CDR3 DNA follows: TGTGCCAGTAGTATTTCAGGGGGGCAAGAGACCCAGTACTTC. Protein product: CASSISGGQETQYF.

The rearrangement joins TRBV11-2 to TRBJ2-7; D perhaps matches TRBD2 (6 bases). V lost 0 bases and J 7 bases, leaving 13 bases between the germline ends. This CDR3 spans 14 amino acids. The V gene's germline CDR1 is SGHAT and CDR2 FQNNGV. The DNA for the CDR3 is TGTGCCAGCAGCTTAGATAGGAGGGCAGCGGAGCAGTACTTC. The encoded protein is CASSLDRRAAEQYF.

This clone has only a few counts. The genes are TRBV18 and TRBJ1-2; 7 bases align to TRBD1. The CDR3 is 14 amino acids. V shed 5 bases, J shed 6 bases, and the junction held 9 bases outside the gene matches. Germline V gene sequence: CDR1 KGHSH, CDR2 LQKENI. CDR3 bases: TGTGCCAGCTCAAAGGAACAGGGGCAACATGGCTACACCTTC. Translating gives CASSKEQGQHGYTF.

This chain links TRBV9 with TRBJ2-7; 12 positions agree with TRBD2. After removal of 2 bases from V and 6 bases from J, the junction contained 3 bases not matched to a gene. The CDR3 has 14 amino acids. Germline CDR1 SGDLS, CDR2 YYNGEE. CDR3 residues: CASSVLAGGLEQYF. CDR3 nucleotide sequence: TGTGCCAGCAGCGTCCTAGCGGGGGGGCTCGAGCAGTACTTC.